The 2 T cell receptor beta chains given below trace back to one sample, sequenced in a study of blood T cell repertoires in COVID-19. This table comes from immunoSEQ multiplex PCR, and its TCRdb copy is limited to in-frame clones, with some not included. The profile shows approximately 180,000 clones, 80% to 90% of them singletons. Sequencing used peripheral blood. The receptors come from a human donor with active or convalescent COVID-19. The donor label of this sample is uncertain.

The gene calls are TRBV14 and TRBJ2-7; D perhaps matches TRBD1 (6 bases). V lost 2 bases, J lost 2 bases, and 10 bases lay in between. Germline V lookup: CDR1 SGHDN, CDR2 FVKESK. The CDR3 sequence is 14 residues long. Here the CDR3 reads CASSQITGPYEQYF. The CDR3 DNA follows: TGTGCCAGCAGCCAAATAACAGGGCCCTACGAGCAGTACTTC. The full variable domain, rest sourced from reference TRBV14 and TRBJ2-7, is EAGVTQFPSHSVIEKGQTVTLRCDPISGHDNLYWYRRVMGKEIKFLLHFVKESKQDESGMPNNRFLAERTGGTYSTLKVQPAELEDSGVYFCASSQITGPYEQYFGPGTRLTVT.

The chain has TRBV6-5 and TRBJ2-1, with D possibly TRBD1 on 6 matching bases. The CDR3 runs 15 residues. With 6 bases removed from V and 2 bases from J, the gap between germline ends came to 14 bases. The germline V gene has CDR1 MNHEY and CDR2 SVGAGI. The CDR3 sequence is CASRGQSSTYNEQFF. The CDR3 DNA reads TGTGCCAGCAGAGGACAGTCGTCTACCTACAATGAGCAGTTCTTC.